The entry below describes one T cell receptor beta chain. This clonotype was recorded only once. The target of this receptor is not known. Base qualities are not recorded, but no much larger clone differs from it by a single base. Weak support is all one read offers. The donors were roughly 40 Caucasian individuals from Russia, aged roughly 6 to 90 years, who were systemically healthy. Each donor gave 8 to 10 milliliters of peripheral blood, drawn into EDTA-treated Vacutainer tubes. Ficoll-Paque density-gradient centrifugation was used to isolate PBMCs, with at least 6.5 million per sample. Total RNA, at least 6 micrograms per sample, was extracted from PBMCs with Trizol reagent. The percentages of naive CD45RAhigh/CD27high T cells were determined by flow cytometry on a PBMC aliquot from every donor. Library preparation used 5' RACE. TCRdb lists the instrument as Illumina HiSeq 2500. A second PCR of roughly 6 to 11 cycles was run with a J-beta primer mix and a sample-barcoded 5' primer. A template-switch 5' adaptor carrying 12 random nucleotides introduced a unique molecular identifier onto each TCR beta cDNA molecule. Each sample yielded at least 2.5 million CDR3-containing paired-end reads. All of the RNA was converted into first-strand cDNA using the Mint cDNA synthesis kit, with a TRBC-specific oligonucleotide serving as the primer. Following uracil-DNA glycosylase treatment, all cDNA underwent a first 18-cycle PCR with the universal primers M1SS and BC2_uni_R. Turning to the authors' computational methods: For normalization, 1 million high-quality reads, each with a distinct molecular identifier, were randomly selected from each sample. Reads sharing molecular identifiers were discarded rather than binned into consensus sequences. MiTCR, with a Q25 quality threshold and the strictest error-elimination algorithm, was used for CDR3 identification, clonotype clustering and error correction. A nonparametric unseen species model with Euler transformation was used to estimate lower-bound total TCR beta diversity. TCRdb handled the public reads itself, with Q25 trimming in fastp and clone calling in MiXCR, and kept productive beta chains. CDR3 protein sequences are deduplicated, and each keeps its most common genes and DNA. TCRdb's processing, not the authors', yielded these V and J calls. This sample gives about 800,000 distinct CDR3 sequences in total; around half of them show up just once. The top ten clonotypes cover about a sixth of the sample.

The sample belongs to a study of blood T cells in healthy people across ages (dated by TCRdb to between 2014 and 2017). Some background on the complete study: In model experiments, roughly one uniquely barcoded TCR beta cDNA molecule per two T cells was captured by template switching. To track age-related changes in TCR beta repertoire diversity, the study relied on deep sequencing normalized with unique cDNA molecular identifiers. The donors were divided into four age groups: young (average approximately 17 years), middle-aged (almost 40), aged (about 56) and long-lived (more than 75). To avoid experimental bias, donors of different ages were spread randomly across the sequencing lanes. The study analyzed two additional independent replicas of 1 million unique cDNA reads from the same blood draw for two donors, one aged 18 to 30 and one aged 80 or older.

The germline V gene encodes CDR1 SGHAT and CDR2 FQDESV (reference sequence). Including cysteine and phenylalanine, the CDR3 has 13 amino acids. The CDR3 DNA has 39 bases and is translated from base 1. Compared with germline, V lacks 4 bases and J lacks 14 bases; bases without a gene match: 12. What the research found in general, with its limitations: Compared with the aged group, the long-lived group had more naive CD4+ T cells, fewer expanded clones and increased TCR diversity, a pattern suggesting age selection. Observed TCR beta diversity correlated strongly with the percentage of naive T cells measured by flow cytometry. Because profiling used bulk unsorted PBMCs, naive and antigen-experienced compartments could not be compared conclusively. Because donor CMV infection status was unknown, age-related changes in expanded clonotypes were potentially confounded. Estimates of total diversity based on one million sequenced T cells were considered lower bounds and underestimates. As age increased, observed TCR beta diversity per million T cells dropped in a roughly linear way, and a significant reduction was already evident by age roughly 36.

The clonotype comes from a man older than 75 in good health. What was sequenced was blood. Here the chain combines TRBV11-1 and TRBJ2-3; TRBD1 matches 7 bases in the middle. The bases read TGTGCCAGCAGCTCGGTCAGGGACAGATACGCGTATTTT. This translates into CASSSVRDRYAYF. The reference TRBV11-1 and TRBJ2-3 proteins fill in what lies around the CDR3, so the full variable domain reads EAEVAQSPRYKITEKSQAVAFWCDPISGHATLYWYRQILGQGPELLVQFQDESVVDDSQLPKDRFSAERLKGVDSTLKIQPAELGDSAMYLCASSSVRDRYAYFGPGTRLTVL.